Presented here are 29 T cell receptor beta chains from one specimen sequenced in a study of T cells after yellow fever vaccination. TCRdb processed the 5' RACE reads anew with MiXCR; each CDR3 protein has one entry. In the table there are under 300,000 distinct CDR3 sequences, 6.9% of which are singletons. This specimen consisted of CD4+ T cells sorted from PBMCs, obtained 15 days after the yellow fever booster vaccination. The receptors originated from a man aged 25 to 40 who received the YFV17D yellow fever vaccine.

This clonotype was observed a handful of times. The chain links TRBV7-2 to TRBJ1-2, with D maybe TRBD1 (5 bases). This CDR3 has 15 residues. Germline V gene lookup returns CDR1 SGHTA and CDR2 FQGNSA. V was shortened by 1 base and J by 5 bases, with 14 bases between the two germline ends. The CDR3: CASSLVWGEEYGYTF. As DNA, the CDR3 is TGTGCCAGCAGCTTAGTTTGGGGGGAGGAATATGGCTACACCTTC.

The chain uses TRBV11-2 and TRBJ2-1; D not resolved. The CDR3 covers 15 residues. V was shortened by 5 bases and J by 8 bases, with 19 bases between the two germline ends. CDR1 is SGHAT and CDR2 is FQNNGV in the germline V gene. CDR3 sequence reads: CASSPLGGLAHEQFF. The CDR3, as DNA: TGTGCCAGCAGCCCCCTTGGCGGTTTAGCCCATGAGCAGTTCTTC.

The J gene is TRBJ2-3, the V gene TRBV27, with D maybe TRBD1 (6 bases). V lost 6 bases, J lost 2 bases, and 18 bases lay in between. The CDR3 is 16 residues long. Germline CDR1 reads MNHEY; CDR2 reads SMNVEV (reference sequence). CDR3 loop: CASSSGRAGATDTQYF. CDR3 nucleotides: TGTGCCAGCAGCTCGGGGCGCGCAGGGGCCACAGATACGCAGTATTTT.

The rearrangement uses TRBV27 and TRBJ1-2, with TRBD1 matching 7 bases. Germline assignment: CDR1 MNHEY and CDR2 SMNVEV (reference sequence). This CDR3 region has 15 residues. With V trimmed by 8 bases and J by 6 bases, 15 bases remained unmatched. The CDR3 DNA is TGTGCCAGCGTACCCCCGGGACAGAGAAGTAATGGCTACACCTTC. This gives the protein CASVPPGQRSNGYTF.

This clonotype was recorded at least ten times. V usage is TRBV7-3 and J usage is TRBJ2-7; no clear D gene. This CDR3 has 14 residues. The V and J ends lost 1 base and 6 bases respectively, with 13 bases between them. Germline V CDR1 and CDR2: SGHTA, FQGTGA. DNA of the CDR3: TGTGCCAGCAGCTTAAATTCACTGGGGATCGAGCAGTACTTC. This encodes CASSLNSLGIEQYF.

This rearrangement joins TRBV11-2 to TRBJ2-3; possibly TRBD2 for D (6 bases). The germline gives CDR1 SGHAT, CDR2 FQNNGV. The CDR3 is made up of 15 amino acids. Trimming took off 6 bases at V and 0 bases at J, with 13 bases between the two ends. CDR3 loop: CASRQSGHSTDTQYF. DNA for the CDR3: TGTGCCAGCAGGCAAAGCGGGCATAGCACAGATACGCAGTATTTT.

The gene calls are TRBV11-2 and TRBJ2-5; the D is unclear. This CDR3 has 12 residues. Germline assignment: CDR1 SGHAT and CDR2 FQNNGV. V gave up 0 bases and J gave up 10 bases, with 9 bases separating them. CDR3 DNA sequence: TGTGCCAGCAGCTTAGAGGCACAGCTCCAGTACTTC. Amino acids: CASSLEAQLQYF.

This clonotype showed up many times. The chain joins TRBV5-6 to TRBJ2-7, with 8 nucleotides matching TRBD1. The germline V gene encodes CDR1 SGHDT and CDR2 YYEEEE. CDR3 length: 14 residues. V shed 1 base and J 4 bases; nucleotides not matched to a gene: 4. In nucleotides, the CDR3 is TGTGCCAGCAGCTTGAACAGGGGGTGGTACGAGCAGTACTTC. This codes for CASSLNRGWYEQYF.

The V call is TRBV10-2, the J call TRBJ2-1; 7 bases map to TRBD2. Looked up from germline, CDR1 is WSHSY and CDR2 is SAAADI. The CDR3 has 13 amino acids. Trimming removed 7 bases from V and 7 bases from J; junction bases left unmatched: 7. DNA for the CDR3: TGCGCCAGCATGGGCGGGAGATCTAATGAGCAGTTCTTC. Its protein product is CASMGGRSNEQFF.

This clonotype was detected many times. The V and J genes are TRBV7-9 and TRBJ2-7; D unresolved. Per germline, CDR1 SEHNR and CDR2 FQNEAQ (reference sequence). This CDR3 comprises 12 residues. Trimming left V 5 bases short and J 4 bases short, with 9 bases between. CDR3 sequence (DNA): TGTGCCAGCAGCCTCCTGGGTTACGAGCAGTACTTC. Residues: CASSLLGYEQYF.

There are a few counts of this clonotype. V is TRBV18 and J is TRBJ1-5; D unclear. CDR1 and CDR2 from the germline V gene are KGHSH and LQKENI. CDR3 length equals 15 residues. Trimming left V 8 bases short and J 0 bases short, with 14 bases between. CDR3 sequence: CASTGFADSNQPQHF. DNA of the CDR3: TGTGCCAGCACGGGTTTTGCAGATAGCAATCAGCCCCAGCATTTT. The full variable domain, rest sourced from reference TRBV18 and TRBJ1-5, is NAGVMQNPRHLVRRRGQEARLRCSPMKGHSHVYWYRQLPEEGLKFMVYLQKENIIDESGMPKERFSAEFPKEGPSILRIQQVVRGDSAAYFCASTGFADSNQPQHFGDGTRLSIL.

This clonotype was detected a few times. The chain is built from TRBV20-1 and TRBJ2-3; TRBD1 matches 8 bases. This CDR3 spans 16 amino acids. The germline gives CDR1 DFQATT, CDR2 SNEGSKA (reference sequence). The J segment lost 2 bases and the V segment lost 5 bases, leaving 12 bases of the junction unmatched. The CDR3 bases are TGCAGTGCTCCTGCACAGGGGGACGCCGACACAGATACGCAGTATTTT. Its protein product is CSAPAQGDADTDTQYF.

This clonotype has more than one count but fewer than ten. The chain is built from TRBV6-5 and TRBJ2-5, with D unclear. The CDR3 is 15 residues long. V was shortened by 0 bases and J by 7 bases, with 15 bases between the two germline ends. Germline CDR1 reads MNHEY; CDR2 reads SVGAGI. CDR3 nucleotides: TGTGCCAGCAGTTACTCGGGCAGCCCGATGGGGACCCAGTACTTC. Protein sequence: CASSYSGSPMGTQYF.

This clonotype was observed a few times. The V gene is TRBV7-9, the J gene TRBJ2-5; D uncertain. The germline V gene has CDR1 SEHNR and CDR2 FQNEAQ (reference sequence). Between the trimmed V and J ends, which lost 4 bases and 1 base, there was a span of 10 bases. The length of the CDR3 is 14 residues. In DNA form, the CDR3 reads TGTGCCAGCAGCTCCCTCGGCTTCCAAGAGACCCAGTACTTC. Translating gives CASSSLGFQETQYF. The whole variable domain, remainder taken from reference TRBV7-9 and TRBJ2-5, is DTGVSQNPRHKITKRGQNVTFRCDPISEHNRLYWYRQTLGQGPEFLTYFQNEAQLEKSRLLSDRFSAERPKGSFSTLEIQRTEQGDSAMYLCASSSLGFQETQYFGPGTRLLVL.

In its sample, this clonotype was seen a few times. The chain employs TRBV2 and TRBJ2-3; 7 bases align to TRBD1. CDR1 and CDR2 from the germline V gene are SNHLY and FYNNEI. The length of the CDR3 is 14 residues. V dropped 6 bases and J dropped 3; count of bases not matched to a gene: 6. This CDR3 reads CASSWDSYTDTQYF. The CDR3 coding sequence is TGTGCCAGCAGCTGGGACAGCTATACAGATACGCAGTATTTT.

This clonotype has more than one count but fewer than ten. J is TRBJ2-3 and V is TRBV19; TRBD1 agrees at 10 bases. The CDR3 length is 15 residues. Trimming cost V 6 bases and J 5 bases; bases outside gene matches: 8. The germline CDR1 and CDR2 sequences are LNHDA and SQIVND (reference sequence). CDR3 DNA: TGTGCCAGTAGATCGGGACAGGGGATGGTAGATACGCAGTATTTT. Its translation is CASRSGQGMVDTQYF.

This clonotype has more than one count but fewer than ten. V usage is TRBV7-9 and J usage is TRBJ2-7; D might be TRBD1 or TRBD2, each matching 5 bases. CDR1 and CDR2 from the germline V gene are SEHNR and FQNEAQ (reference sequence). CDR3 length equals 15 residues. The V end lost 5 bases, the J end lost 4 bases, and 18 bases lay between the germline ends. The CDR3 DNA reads TGTGCCAGCAGCACCTCTCGGGACGGAAAATACGAGCAGTACTTC. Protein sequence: CASSTSRDGKYEQYF. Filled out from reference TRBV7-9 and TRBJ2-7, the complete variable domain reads DTGVSQNPRHKITKRGQNVTFRCDPISEHNRLYWYRQTLGQGPEFLTYFQNEAQLEKSRLLSDRFSAERPKGSFSTLEIQRTEQGDSAMYLCASSTSRDGKYEQYFGPGTRLTVT.

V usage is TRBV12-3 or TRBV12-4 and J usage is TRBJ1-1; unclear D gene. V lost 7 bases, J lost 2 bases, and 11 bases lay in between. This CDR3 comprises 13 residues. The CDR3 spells CASTIAANTEAFF. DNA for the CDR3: TGTGCCAGCACCATTGCAGCAAACACTGAAGCTTTCTTT.

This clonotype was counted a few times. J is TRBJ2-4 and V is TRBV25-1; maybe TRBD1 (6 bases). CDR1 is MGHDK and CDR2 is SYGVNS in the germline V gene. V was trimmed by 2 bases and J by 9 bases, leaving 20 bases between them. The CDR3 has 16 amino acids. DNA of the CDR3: TGTGCCAGCAGTGAAGCCGGGACATGGAAATATGGCATTCAGTACTTC. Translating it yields CASSEAGTWKYGIQYF. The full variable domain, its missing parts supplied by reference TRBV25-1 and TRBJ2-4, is EADIYQTPRYLVIGTGKKITLECSQTMGHDKMYWYQQDPGMELHLIHYSYGVNSTEKGDLSSESTVSRIRTEHFPLTLESARPSHTSQYLCASSEAGTWKYGIQYFGAGTRLSVL.

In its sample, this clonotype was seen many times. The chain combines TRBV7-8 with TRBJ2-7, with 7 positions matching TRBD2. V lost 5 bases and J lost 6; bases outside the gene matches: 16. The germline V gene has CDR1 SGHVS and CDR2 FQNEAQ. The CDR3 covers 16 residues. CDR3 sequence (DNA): TGTGCCAGCAGCCCCCCATGGGTTAGCGGGTACTTCGAGCAGTACTTC. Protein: CASSPPWVSGYFEQYF.

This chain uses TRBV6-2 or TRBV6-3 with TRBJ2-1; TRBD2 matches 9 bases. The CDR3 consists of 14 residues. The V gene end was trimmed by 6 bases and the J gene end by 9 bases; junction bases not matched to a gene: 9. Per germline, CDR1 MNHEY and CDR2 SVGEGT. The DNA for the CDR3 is TGTGCCAGCAGACAGCGGGAGGTGGGGATTGAGCAGTTCTTC. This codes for CASRQREVGIEQFF.

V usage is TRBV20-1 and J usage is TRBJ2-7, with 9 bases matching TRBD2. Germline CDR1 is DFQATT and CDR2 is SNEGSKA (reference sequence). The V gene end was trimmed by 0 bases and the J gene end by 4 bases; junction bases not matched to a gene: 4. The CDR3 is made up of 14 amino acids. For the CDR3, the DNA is TGCAGTGCTAGAGAGACTAGCGGAGCTTACGAGCAGTACTTC. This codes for CSARETSGAYEQYF.

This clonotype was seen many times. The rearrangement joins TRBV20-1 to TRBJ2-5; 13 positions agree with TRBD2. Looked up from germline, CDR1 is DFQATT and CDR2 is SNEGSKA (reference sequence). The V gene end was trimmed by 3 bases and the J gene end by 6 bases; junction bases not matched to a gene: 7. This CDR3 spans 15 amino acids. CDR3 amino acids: CSASTLAGGSQTQYF. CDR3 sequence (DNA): TGCAGTGCTAGTACACTAGCGGGAGGGAGTCAGACCCAGTACTTC.

The CDR3 spells CASSPLASRETQYF. CDR3 DNA sequence: TGTGCCAGCAGCCCACTAGCATCGCGGGAGACCCAGTACTTC. The chain is built from TRBV7-9 and TRBJ2-5; a weak D match, TRBD2 (6 bases). This CDR3 spans 14 amino acids. From germline, CDR1 is SEHNR and CDR2 FQNEAQ (reference sequence). The V end was cut by 5 bases, the J end by 5 bases, with 15 bases between.

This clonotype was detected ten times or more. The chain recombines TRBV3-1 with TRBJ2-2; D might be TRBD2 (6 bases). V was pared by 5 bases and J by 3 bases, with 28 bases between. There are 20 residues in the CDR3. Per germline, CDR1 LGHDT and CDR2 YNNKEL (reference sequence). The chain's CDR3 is CASSTSRPGVSQTYTGELFF. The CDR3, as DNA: TGTGCCAGCAGCACTTCCCGCCCGGGAGTCTCACAGACTTACACCGGGGAGCTGTTTTTT.

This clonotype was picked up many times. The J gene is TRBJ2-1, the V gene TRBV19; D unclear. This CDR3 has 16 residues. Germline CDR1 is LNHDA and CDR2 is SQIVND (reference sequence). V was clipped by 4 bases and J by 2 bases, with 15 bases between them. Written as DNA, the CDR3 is TGTGCCAGTAGTAAAACCTCCTCCGAAACCTACAATGAGCAGTTCTTC. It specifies CASSKTSSETYNEQFF.

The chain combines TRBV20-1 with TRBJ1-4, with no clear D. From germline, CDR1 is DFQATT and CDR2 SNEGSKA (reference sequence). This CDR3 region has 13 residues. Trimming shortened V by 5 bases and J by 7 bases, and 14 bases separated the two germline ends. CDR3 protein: CSAPGRPVEKLFF. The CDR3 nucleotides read TGCAGTGCTCCCGGACGGCCGGTTGAAAAACTGTTTTTT.

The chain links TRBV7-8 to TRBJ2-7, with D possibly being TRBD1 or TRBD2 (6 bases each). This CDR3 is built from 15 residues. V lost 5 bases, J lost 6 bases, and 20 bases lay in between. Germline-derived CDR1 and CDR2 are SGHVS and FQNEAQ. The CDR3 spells CASSRGGTSSSEQYF. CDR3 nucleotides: TGTGCCAGCAGCCGTGGCGGGACATCTTCTTCCGAGCAGTACTTC.

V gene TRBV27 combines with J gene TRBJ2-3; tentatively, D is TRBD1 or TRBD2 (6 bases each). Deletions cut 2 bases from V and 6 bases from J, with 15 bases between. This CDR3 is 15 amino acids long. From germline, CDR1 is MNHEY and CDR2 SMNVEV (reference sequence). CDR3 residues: CASSLDRGRRDTQYF. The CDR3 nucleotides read TGTGCCAGCAGTTTAGATCGGGGGCGCAGGGATACGCAGTATTTT.